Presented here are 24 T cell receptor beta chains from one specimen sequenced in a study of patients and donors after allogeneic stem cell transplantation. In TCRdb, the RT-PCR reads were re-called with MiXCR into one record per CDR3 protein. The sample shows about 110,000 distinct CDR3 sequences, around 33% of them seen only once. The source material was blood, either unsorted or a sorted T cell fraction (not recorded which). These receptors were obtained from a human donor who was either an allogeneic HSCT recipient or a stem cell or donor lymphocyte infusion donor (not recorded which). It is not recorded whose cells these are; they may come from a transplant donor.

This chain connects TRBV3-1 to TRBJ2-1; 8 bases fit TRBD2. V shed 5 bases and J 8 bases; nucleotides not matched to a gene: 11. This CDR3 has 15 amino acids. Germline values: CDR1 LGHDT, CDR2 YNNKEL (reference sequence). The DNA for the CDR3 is TGTGCCAGCAGCACAACCAGCGGGAGCGATCATGAGCAGTTCTTC. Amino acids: CASSTTSGSDHEQFF.

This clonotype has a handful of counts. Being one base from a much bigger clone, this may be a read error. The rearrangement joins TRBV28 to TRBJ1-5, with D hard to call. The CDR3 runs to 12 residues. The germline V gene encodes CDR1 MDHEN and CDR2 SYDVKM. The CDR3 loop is CASGFRNQPQHF. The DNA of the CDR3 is TGTGCCAGCGGTTTCCGGAATCAGCCCCAGCATTTT.

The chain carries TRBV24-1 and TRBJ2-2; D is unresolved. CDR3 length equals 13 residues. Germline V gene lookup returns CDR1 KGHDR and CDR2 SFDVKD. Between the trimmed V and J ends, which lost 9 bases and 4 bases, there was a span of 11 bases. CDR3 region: CATATPSTGELFF. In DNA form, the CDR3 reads TGTGCCACCGCGACTCCCTCCACCGGGGAGCTGTTTTTT.

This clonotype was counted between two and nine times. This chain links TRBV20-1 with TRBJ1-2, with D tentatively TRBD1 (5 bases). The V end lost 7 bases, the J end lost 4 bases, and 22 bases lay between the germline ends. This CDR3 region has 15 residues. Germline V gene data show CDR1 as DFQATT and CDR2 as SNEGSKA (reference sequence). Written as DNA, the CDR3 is TGCAGTGGTTCCCAGCTAGGTACCGGGGCCTATGGCTACACCTTC. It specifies CSGSQLGTGAYGYTF.

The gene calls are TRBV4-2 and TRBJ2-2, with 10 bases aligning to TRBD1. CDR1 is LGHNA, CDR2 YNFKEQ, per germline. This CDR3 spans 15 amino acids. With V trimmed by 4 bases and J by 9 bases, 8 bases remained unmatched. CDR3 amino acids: CASSLPGQGRRELFF. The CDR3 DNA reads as TGTGCCAGCAGCCTCCCGGGACAGGGGCGCCGGGAGCTGTTTTTT.

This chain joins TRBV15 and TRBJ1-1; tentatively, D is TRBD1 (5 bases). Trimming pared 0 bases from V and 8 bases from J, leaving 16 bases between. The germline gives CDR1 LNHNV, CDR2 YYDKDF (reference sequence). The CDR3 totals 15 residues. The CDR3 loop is CATSRDNGLRDEAFF. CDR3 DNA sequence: TGTGCCACCAGCAGAGATAATGGTTTGCGGGACGAAGCTTTCTTT. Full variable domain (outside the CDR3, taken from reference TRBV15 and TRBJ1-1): DAMVIQNPRYQVTQFGKPVTLSCSQTLNHNVMYWYQQKSSQAPKLLFHYYDKDFNNEADTPDNFQSRRPNTSFCFLDIRSPGLGDTAMYLCATSRDNGLRDEAFFGQGTRLTVV.

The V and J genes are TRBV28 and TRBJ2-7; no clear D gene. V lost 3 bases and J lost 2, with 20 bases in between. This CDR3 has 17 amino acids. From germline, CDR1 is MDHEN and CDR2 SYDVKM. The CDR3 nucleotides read TGTGCCAGCAGTTTTGGTGAGTGGAGAGAAATAACCTACGAGCAGTACTTC. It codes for CASSFGEWREITYEQYF.

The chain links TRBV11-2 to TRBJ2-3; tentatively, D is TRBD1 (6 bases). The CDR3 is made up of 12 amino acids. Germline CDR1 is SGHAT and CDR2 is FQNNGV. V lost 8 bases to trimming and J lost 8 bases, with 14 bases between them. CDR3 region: CASGQGQGTQYF. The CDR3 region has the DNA TGTGCCAGCGGGCAGGGGCAGGGTACGCAGTATTTT.

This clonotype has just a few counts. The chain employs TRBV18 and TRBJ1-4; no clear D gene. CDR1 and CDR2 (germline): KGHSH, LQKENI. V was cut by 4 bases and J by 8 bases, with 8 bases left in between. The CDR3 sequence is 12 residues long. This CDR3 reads CASSREGEKLFF. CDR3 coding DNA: TGTGCCAGCTCACGGGAAGGGGAAAAACTGTTTTTT.

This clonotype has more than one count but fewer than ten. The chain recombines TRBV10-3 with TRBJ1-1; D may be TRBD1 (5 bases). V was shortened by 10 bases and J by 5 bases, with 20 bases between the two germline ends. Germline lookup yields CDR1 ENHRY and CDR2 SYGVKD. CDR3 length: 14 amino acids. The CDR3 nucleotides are TGTGCCAGCAACAAGTTGGGGGTAGGAACTGAAGCTTTCTTT. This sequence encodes CASNKLGVGTEAFF.

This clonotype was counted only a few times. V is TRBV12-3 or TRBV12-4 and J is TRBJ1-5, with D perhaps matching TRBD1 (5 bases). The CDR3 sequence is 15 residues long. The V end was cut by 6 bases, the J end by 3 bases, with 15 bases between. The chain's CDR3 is CASSPSGGINQPQHF. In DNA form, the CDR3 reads TGTGCCAGCAGCCCCAGTGGGGGAATCAATCAGCCCCAGCATTTT.

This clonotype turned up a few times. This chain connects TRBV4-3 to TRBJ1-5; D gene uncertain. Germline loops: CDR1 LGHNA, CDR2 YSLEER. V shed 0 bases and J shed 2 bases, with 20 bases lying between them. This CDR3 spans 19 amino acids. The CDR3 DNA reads TGCGCCAGCAGCCAAGATCCTGCCGTCGTGGGTACCGGCAATCAGCCCCAGCATTTT. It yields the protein CASSQDPAVVGTGNQPQHF.

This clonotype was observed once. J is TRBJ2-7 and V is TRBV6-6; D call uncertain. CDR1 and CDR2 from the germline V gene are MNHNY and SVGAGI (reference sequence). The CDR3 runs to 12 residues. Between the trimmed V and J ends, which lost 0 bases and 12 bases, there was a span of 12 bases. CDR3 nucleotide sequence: TGTGCCAGCAGTTACTCGACCGCCCCGCGGTACTTC. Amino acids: CASSYSTAPRYF.

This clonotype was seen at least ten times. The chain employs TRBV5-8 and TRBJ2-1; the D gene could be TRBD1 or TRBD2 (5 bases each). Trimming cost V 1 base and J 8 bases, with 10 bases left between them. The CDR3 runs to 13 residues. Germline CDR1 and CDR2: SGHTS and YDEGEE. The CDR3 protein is CASSLWGTDEQFF. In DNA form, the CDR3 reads TGTGCCAGCAGCTTGTGGGGGACGGATGAGCAGTTCTTC. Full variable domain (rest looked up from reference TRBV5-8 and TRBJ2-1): EAGVTQSPTHLIKTRGQQATLRCSPISGHTSVYWYQQALGLGLQFLLWYDEGEERNRGNFPPRFSGRQFPNYSSELNVNALELEDSALYLCASSLWGTDEQFFGPGTRLTVL.

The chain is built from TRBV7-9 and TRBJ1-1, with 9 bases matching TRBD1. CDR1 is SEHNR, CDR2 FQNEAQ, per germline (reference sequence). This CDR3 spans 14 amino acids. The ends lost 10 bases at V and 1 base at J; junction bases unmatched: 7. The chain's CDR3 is CATLWGQGNTEAFF. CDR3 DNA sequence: TGTGCCACCCTATGGGGACAGGGGAACACTGAAGCTTTCTTT.

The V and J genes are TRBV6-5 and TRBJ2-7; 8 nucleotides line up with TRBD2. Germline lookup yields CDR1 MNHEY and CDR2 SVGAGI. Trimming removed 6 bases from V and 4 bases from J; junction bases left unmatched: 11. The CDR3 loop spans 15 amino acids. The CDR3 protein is CASSQQRERPYEQYF. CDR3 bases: TGTGCCAGCAGCCAACAGCGGGAGAGGCCGTACGAGCAGTACTTC.

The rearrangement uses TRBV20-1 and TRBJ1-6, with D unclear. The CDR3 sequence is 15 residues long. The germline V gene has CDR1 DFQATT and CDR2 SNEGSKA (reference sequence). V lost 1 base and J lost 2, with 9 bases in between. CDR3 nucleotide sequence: TGCAGTGCTAGAGCCCCAGAGGCCTATAATTCACCCCTCCACTTT. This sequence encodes CSARAPEAYNSPLHF.

CDR3 in amino acids: CASSLAGGSYEQYF. The DNA for the CDR3 is TGTGCCAGCAGCTTAGCCGGGGGCTCCTACGAGCAGTACTTC. V and J are TRBV7-9 and TRBJ2-7; a possible D gene is TRBD2 (6 bases). CDR3 size: 14 residues. Between the trimmed V and J ends, which lost 0 bases and 0 bases, there was a span of 6 bases. Germline lookup yields CDR1 SEHNR and CDR2 FQNEAQ (reference sequence).

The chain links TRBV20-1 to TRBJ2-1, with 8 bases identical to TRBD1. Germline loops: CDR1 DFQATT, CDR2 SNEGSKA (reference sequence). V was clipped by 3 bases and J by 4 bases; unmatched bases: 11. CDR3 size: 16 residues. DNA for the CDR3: TGCAGTGCTAGGGATCCGAGACAGGGGATTTACAATGAGCAGTTCTTC. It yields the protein CSARDPRQGIYNEQFF.

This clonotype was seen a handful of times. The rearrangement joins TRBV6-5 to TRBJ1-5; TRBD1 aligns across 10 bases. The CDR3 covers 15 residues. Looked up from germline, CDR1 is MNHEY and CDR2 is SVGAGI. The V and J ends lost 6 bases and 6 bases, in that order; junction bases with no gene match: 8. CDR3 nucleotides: TGTGCCAGCAGCCCGCGACAGGGGGCTTCTCAGCCCCAGCATTTT. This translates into CASSPRQGASQPQHF.

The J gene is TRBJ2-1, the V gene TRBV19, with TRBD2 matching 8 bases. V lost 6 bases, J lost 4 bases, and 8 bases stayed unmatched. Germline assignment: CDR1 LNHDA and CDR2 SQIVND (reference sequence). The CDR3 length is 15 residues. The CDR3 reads CASRLSGTLYNEQFF. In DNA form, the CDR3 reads TGTGCCAGTAGACTTAGCGGGACCCTATACAATGAGCAGTTCTTC.

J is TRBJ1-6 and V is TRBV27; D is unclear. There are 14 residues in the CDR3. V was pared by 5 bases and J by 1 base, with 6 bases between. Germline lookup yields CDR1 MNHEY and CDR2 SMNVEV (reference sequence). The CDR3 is CASSKRSYNSPLHF. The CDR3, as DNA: TGTGCCAGCAGTAAGAGGTCCTATAATTCACCCCTCCACTTT.

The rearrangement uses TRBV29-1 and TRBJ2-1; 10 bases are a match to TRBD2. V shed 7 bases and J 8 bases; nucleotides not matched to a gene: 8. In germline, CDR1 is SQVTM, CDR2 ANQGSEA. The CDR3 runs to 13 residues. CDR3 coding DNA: TGCAGCGAACTAGCGGGATCTTCCGATGAGCAGTTCTTC. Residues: CSELAGSSDEQFF.

The CDR3 sequence: CSAVGQNYGYTF. The CDR3 DNA reads as TGCAGTGCTGTGGGACAGAACTATGGCTACACCTTC. This rearrangement joins TRBV20-1 to TRBJ1-2, with TRBD1 matching over 7 bases. The germline gives CDR1 DFQATT, CDR2 SNEGSKA (reference sequence). The CDR3 is 12 residues long. V trimming: 5 bases; J trimming: 2 bases; junction bases outside the gene matches: 2.